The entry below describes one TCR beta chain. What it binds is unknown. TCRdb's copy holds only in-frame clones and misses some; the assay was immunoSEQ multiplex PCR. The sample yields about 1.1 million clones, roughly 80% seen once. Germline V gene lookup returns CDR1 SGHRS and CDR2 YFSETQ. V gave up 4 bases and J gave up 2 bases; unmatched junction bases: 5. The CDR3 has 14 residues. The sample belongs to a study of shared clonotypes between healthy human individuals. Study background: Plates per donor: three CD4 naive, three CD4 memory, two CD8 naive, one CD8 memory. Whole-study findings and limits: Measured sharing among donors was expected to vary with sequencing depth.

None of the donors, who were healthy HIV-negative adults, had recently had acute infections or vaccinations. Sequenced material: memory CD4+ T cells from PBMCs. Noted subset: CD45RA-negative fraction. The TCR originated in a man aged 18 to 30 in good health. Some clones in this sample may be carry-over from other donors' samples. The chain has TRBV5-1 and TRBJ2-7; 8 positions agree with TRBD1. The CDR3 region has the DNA TGCGCCAGCAGCCTGAGGACAGGGACCTACGAGCAGTACTTC. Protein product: CASSLRTGTYEQYF.